A single sample is the source of the 28 T cell receptor delta chains below, sequenced in a study of gamma-delta T cells after stem cell transplantation. TCRdb fed the RT-PCR reads into CATT to redo clone calling. Here the sample spans 2,500 to 3,000 delta-chain clones, approximately 26% being singletons. Material: gamma-delta T cells. The receptors were gathered from a human donor. It is not recorded whose cells these are; they may come from a transplant donor.

By share of the sample, this clone is medium-sized. For the CDR3, the DNA is TGTGCTCTTGGGGAACAACGGATCCTACGGGGGTGGGGGACTTCGAAAAGCACCGATAAACTCATCTTT. Translating it yields CALGEQRILRGWGTSKSTDKLIF. The V call is TRDV1, the J call TRDJ1; possible D gene TRDD3, 7 bases. The CDR3 covers 23 residues. Germline CDR1 and CDR2: TSWWSYY and QGS. V was clipped by 1 base and J by 1 base, with 34 bases between them.

On this clone itself: This may arise from a read error, as a much more abundant clone is one base away. This chain connects TRDV2 to TRDJ3, with TRDD3 identical over 11 bases. Germline CDR1 is GEAIGNYY and CDR2 is EKD. This CDR3 has 25 residues. CDR3 region: CACGTRWLPRLGDTIFSWDTRQMFF. The CDR3, as DNA: TGTGCCTGTGGCACCCGTTGGCTCCCGAGGCTGGGGGATACCATCTTCTCCTGGGACACCCGACAGATGTTTTTC.

About this clone: Being one base from a much bigger clone, this may be a read error. The chain combines TRDV2 with TRDJ1; D is perhaps TRDD3 (5 bases). Germline V gene sequence: CDR1 GEAIGNYY, CDR2 EKD. This CDR3 contains 18 residues. Trimming left V 0 bases short and J 6 bases short, with 25 bases between. The CDR3 region is CACDTVASVRYNSHKLIF. In nucleotides, the CDR3 is TGTGCCTGTGACACCGTCGCGTCTGTTCGATACAACAGCCATAAACTCATCTTT.

This clone was seen only a few times. This likely stems from a read error, as it lies one base from a far larger clone. This chain uses TRDV2 with TRDJ2; 13 bases are a match to TRDD3. The germline gives CDR1 GEAIGNYY, CDR2 EKD. The CDR3 spans 21 residues. With 3 bases clipped from V and 1 base from J, the junction kept 16 bases outside the gene matches. The CDR3 spells CACDASVTGGYGKVLTAQLFF. CDR3 DNA sequence: TGTGCCTGTGACGCCTCGGTCACTGGGGGATACGGGAAGGTTTTGACAGCACAACTCTTCTTT.

This clone was found a few times. This may come from a read error, since a much larger clone is one base off. Other DNA sequences in this sample translate to the same CDR3. The chain uses TRDV3 and TRDJ1; TRDD1 or TRDD3 may be the D gene (5 bases each). The CDR3 extends over 17 amino acids. Germline V gene data show CDR1 as TVYSNPD and CDR2 as GDNSRS (reference sequence). CDR3 in amino acids: CAFKKFRWDSYTDKLIF. In DNA, the CDR3 is TGCGCCTTTAAGAAATTTCGGTGGGATTCGTACACCGATAAACTCATCTTT.

In its sample, this clone ranks as medium-sized (0.01 to 0.1%). Other DNA sequences in the sample encode the same CDR3. This chain uses TRDV1 with TRDJ1; D is possibly TRDD2 (7 bases). The CDR3 length is 19 residues. Germline CDR1 reads TSWWSYY; CDR2 reads QGS. V was clipped by 4 bases and J by 2 bases, with 26 bases between them. CDR3 amino acids: CALGGFLPLLGRWTDKLIF. CDR3 bases: TGTGCTCTTGGGGGGTTCCTACCCTTACTGGGTCGGTGGACCGATAAACTCATCTTT.

This clone is large in the sample. The sample contains more than one DNA sequence encoding this CDR3. The J gene is TRDJ1, the V gene TRDV2; D is perhaps TRDD3 (6 bases). The germline gives CDR1 GEAIGNYY, CDR2 EKD. Trimming stripped 0 bases from V and 4 bases from J, with 23 bases between. This CDR3 has 18 residues. This CDR3 reads CACDTVGWGPPGGDKLIF. The CDR3, as DNA: TGTGCCTGTGACACCGTTGGGTGGGGGCCCCCGGGCGGCGATAAACTCATCTTT.

This clone was seen a few times. This clone may be a read error of a much larger clone one base away. The CDR3 coding sequence is TGTGCCTGTGACGCTGTTCCGTACTGGGGGATTAGCTCCTGGGACACCCGACAGATGTTTTTC. This sequence encodes CACDAVPYWGISSWDTRQMFF. This chain uses TRDV2 with TRDJ3, with 10 bases aligning to TRDD3. Trimming at V came to 3 bases and at J to 0 bases, leaving 13 bases not matched to a gene. This CDR3 contains 21 residues. CDR1 is GEAIGNYY, CDR2 EKD, per germline.

This clone was observed a handful of times. A far more abundant clone sits one base away, making this likely a read error. V is TRDV2 and J is TRDJ1; 10 bases fit TRDD3. The CDR3 is 16 amino acids. Germline CDR1 is GEAIGNYY and CDR2 is EKD. CDR3 in DNA: TGTGCCTGTGTCTCGTACTGGGGGATTGACACCGATAACCTCATCTTT. This translates into CACVSYWGIDTDNLIF.

As concerns this clone: A read error may explain this, as a much larger clone is one base away. Other nucleotide sequences in the sample specify the same CDR3. V usage is TRDV1 and J usage is TRDJ1; 11 bases match TRDD3. The CDR3 is 22 residues long. Looked up from germline, CDR1 is TSWWSYY and CDR2 is QGS. The V gene end was trimmed by 3 bases and the J gene end by 2 bases; junction bases not matched to a gene: 23. Written as DNA, the CDR3 is TGTGCTCTTGGGGAGATCGGTCACCGACGATCACACTGGGGGATAGGGACCGATAAACTCATCTTT. As protein: CALGEIGHRRSHWGIGTDKLIF.

This clone showed up just a few times. A much larger clone is a single base away; this may be a read error. The rearrangement uses TRDV1 and TRDJ1, with D possibly TRDD2 on 7 matching bases. CDR3 size: 19 residues. CDR1 TSWWSYY and CDR2 QGS come from the germline V gene. This chain's CDR3 is CALGGFLPLLGRWTDKPIF. CDR3 bases: TGTGCTCTTGGGGGGTTCCTACCCTTACTGGGTCGGTGGACCGATAAACCCATCTTT.

Comments on this clone: Possible read error: a much larger clone is one base away. This chain uses TRDV2 with TRDJ1; 8 nucleotides line up with TRDD3. Germline trimming cut 0 bases from V and 0 bases from J; bases unmatched to any gene: 14. The CDR3 sequence is 19 residues long. Germline CDR1 reads GEAIGNYY; CDR2 reads EKD. CDR3 amino acids: CACDTKGSILGAHTDKLIF. The CDR3 nucleotides are TGTGCCTGTGACACCAAAGGTTCTATACTGGGGGCTCACACCGATAAACTCATCTTT.

Concerning this clone: The sample holds other DNA sequences that translate to the same CDR3. The V call is TRDV1, the J call TRDJ3; 13 bases agree with TRDD3. The CDR3 has 26 amino acids. J lost 1 base, V lost 0 bases, and 21 bases had no gene match. Germline V CDR1 and CDR2: TSWWSYY, QGS. The CDR3 spells CALGELFPTYLQYWGIRSWDTRQMFF. The CDR3, as DNA: TGTGCTCTTGGGGAACTCTTTCCTACGTACCTACAATACTGGGGGATACGATCCTGGGACACCCGACAGATGTTTTTC.

This clone was found a few times. The gene calls are TRDV1 and TRDJ1; no reliable D call. The CDR3 extends over 14 amino acids. V lost 2 bases and J 6 bases, leaving 13 bases between the germline ends. The V gene's germline CDR1 is TSWWSYY and CDR2 QGS. The CDR3 coding sequence is TGTGCTCTTGGGGAAACCCTAGGCTGGAATAAACTCATCTTT. Translating gives CALGETLGWNKLIF.

This clone turned up a few times. With a much larger clone just one base away, this may be a read error. The chain couples TRAV29/DV5 to TRDJ1, with D unclear. The germline gives CDR1 NSMFDY, CDR2 ISSIKDK. Trimming stripped 4 bases from V and 1 base from J, with 11 bases between. The CDR3 totals 13 residues. The CDR3 reads CAAGRVPTDKLIF. The CDR3 DNA sequence: TGTGCAGCAGGACGGGTCCCCACCGATAAACTCATCTTT.

In the case of this clone: A read error is likely here: a far larger clone is one base away. The same CDR3 arises from other DNA sequences in this sample as well. V and J are TRDV2 and TRDJ3, with TRDD3 identical over 7 bases. Germline CDR1 and CDR2: GEAIGNYY and EKD. This CDR3 is 20 amino acids long. CDR3 in DNA: TGCGCCTGTGACACCGCGGTGGGGGACTTAAGCTCCTGGGACACCCGACAGATGTTTTTC. Translated: CACDTAVGDLSSWDTRQMFF.

By share of the sample, this clone is medium-sized. Here the CDR3 reads CALGGTSYGVHCTGGYGYTDKLIF. CDR3 in DNA: TGTGCTCTTGGGGGCACTTCCTACGGGGTCCACTGTACTGGGGGATACGGGTACACCGATAAACTCATCTTT. The chain links TRDV1 to TRDJ1; TRDD3 agrees at 13 bases. Germline V lookup: CDR1 TSWWSYY, CDR2 QGS. The CDR3 has 24 amino acids. The ends lost 4 bases at V and 0 bases at J; junction bases unmatched: 26.

On this clone: An end of the junction differs from the germline gene, which may be a read error. The V and J genes are TRDV1 and TRDJ1, with 12 bases aligning to TRDD3. CDR1 and CDR2 (germline): TSWWSYY, QGS. CDR3 length equals 25 residues. DNA of the CDR3: TGTGCTCTTGGGGAACAGACTTCCTACGTATATCCATACTGGGGGATACAAAGGTACACCGATAACCTCATCTTT. This gives the protein CALGEQTSYVYPYWGIQRYTDNLIF.

Notes on this clone: One end of the junction does not line up with germline, which may come from a read error. The V call is TRDV1, the J call TRDJ1; the D gene is possibly TRDD3 (5 bases). CDR1 and CDR2 (germline): TSWWSYY, QGS. The CDR3 length is 19 residues. The CDR3 DNA sequence: TGTGCTATTGGGGAAAGATATGGGATCCCGACGGCAGGGACCGATAAACTCATCTTT. This sequence encodes CAIGERYGIPTAGTDKLIF.

This clone was counted a few times. Possible read error: a much larger clone is one base away. This chain joins TRDV2 and TRDJ3, with TRDD3 matching 13 bases. Germline V gene lookup returns CDR1 GEAIGNYY and CDR2 EKD. This CDR3 has 19 amino acids. The CDR3 sequence is CACSVLGDTGSWDARQMFF. The CDR3 DNA follows: TGTGCCTGTTCCGTACTGGGGGATACGGGCTCCTGGGACGCCCGACAGATGTTTTTC.

The sample holds a few counts of this clone. A read error may produce the germline difference seen at one junction end. The rearrangement links TRDV1 to TRDJ1, with D perhaps TRDD3 (6 bases). The CDR3 is 18 amino acids. Germline CDR1 reads TSWWSYY; CDR2 reads QGS. CDR3: CALGELPYGLGYTDRLIF. The CDR3 coding sequence is TGTGCTCTTGGGGAACTTCCTTACGGGCTGGGGTACACCGATAGACTCATCTTT.

In this sample, this clone is medium-sized. V gene TRDV1 combines with J gene TRDJ1, with 11 bases that match TRDD3. Germline CDR1 and CDR2: TSWWSYY and QGS. Unmatched junction bases numbered 13, after V lost 1 base and J lost 0 bases. This CDR3 spans 20 amino acids. As DNA, the CDR3 is TGTGCTCTTGGGGAACCCGGGGCTGGGGGATACCGTCAACACACCGATAAACTCATCTTT. Encoded protein: CALGEPGAGGYRQHTDKLIF.

This clone has only a few counts. A much larger clone differs from this one at a single base, so this may be a read error. This rearrangement joins TRDV2 to TRDJ3; maybe TRDD3 (6 bases). Germline V gives CDR1 GEAIGNYY, CDR2 EKD. The CDR3 has 19 residues. Here the CDR3 reads CACERRGSRSSWDTRQIFF. The CDR3 DNA follows: TGTGCCTGTGAACGCCGGGGATCCCGAAGCTCCTGGGACACCCGACAGATATTTTTC.

This sequence joins TRDV3 and TRDJ1, with no clear D. V gave up 1 base and J gave up 10 bases, with 19 bases separating them. Per the germline V gene, CDR1 is TVYSNPD and CDR2 is GDNSRS (reference sequence). CDR3 length equals 13 residues. The CDR3 protein is CAFMRPHHDPLIF. Here the CDR3 DNA reads TGTGCCTTTATGAGGCCTCACCACGATCCACTCATCTTT.

Comments on this clone: A much larger clone is a single base away; this may be a read error. The gene calls are TRDV1 and TRDJ1; 7 bases fit TRDD3. Germline V gene sequence: CDR1 TSWWSYY, CDR2 QGS. This CDR3 spans 18 amino acids. The chain's CDR3 is CALGETTVYWGKGVGLTF. CDR3 bases: TGTGCTCTTGGGGAAACCACCGTGTACTGGGGAAAAGGTGTAGGACTCACCTTT.

This clone is large by share. Other nucleotide sequences in the sample specify the same CDR3. V is TRDV2 and J is TRDJ1, with 9 bases matching TRDD3. The CDR3 contains 15 residues. V lost 0 bases, J lost 5 bases, and 6 bases stayed unmatched. The germline CDR1 and CDR2 sequences are GEAIGNYY and EKD. The CDR3 coding sequence is TGTGCCTGTGACACCGTGGGGATACGGACGGATAAACTCATCTTT. Its translation is CACDTVGIRTDKLIF.

In its sample, this clone ranks as large. Additional DNA sequences in this sample encode the identical CDR3. J is TRDJ1 and V is TRDV2; D is unresolved. The V gene lost 2 bases and the J gene lost 4 bases, with 10 bases spanning the gap. The CDR3 consists of 13 residues. Germline CDR1 is GEAIGNYY and CDR2 is EKD. DNA for the CDR3: TGTGCCTGTGACAATCTGATGCTCGATAAACTCATCTTT. Amino acids: CACDNLMLDKLIF.

This clone was found a few times. With a much larger clone just one base away, this may be a read error. Other DNA sequences in this sample translate to the same CDR3. The genes are TRDV1 and TRDJ1; 9 bases are shared with TRDD3. Germline CDR1 is TSWWSYY and CDR2 is QGS. This CDR3 has 23 amino acids. Germline trimming cut 3 bases from V and 0 bases from J; bases unmatched to any gene: 26. CDR3 bases: TGTGCTCTTGGGGAGCTAAGGGTCCTACACAACTGGGGGACAATAGGGTACACCGATAAACTCATCTTT. Translated: CALGELRVLHNWGTIGYTDKLIF.